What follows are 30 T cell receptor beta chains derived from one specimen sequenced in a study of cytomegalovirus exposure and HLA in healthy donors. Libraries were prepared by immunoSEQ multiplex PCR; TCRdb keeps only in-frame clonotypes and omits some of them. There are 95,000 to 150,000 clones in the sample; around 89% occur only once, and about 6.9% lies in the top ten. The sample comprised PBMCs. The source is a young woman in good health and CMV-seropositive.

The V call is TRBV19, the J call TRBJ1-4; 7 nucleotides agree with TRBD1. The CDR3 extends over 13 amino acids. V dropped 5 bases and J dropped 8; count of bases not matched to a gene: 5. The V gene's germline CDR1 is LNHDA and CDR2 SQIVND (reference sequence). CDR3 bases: TGTGCCAGTAGTTCCCAAGGGGGCGAAAAACTGTTTTTT. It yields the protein CASSSQGGEKLFF.

The CDR3 nucleotides are TGTGCCAGCAGTTTCGGGACAGGGAGCACAGATACGCAGTATTTT. Translation: CASSFGTGSTDTQYF. This chain links TRBV27 with TRBJ2-3, with TRBD1 identical over 9 bases. Germline loops: CDR1 MNHEY, CDR2 SMNVEV (reference sequence). The CDR3 has 15 residues. V dropped 3 bases and J dropped 0; count of bases not matched to a gene: 1.

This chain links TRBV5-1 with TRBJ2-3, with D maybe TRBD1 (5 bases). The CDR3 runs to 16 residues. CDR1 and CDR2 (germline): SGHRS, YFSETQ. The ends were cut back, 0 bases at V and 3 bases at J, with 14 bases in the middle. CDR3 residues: CASSLAWQGLTDTQYF. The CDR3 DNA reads TGCGCCAGCAGCTTGGCCTGGCAGGGTCTAACAGATACGCAGTATTTT.

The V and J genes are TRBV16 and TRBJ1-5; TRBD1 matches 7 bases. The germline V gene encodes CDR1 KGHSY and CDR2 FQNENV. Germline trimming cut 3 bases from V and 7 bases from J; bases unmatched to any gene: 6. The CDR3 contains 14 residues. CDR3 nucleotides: TGTGCCAGCAGCCAGTACAGGGGTGGGCAGCCCCAGCATTTT. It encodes CASSQYRGGQPQHF.

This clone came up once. The CDR3: CASSRGQGIYGYTF. CDR3 coding DNA: TGTGCCAGTAGTAGGGGACAGGGTATCTATGGCTACACCTTC. The chain recombines TRBV19 with TRBJ1-2, with 9 bases aligning to TRBD1. Germline V gene lookup returns CDR1 LNHDA and CDR2 SQIVND (reference sequence). CDR3 length: 14 residues. V was pared by 4 bases and J by 4 bases, with 4 bases of the junction left unmatched. Drawing the rest from reference TRBV19 and TRBJ1-2, the complete variable domain is DGGITQSPKYLFRKEGQNVTLSCEQNLNHDAMYWYRQDPGQGLRLIYYSQIVNDFQKGDIAEGYSVSREKKESFPLTVTSAQKNPTAFYLCASSRGQGIYGYTFGSGTRLTVV.

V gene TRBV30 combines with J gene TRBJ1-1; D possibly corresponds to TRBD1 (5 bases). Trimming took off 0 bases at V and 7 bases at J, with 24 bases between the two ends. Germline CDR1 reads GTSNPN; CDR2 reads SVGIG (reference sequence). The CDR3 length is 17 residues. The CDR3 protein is CAWSVKYYGERGFEAFF. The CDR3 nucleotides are TGTGCCTGGAGTGTCAAGTATTATGGGGAGCGGGGCTTTGAAGCTTTCTTT. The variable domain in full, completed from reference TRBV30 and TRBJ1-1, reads SQTIHQWPATLVQPVGSPLSLECTVEGTSNPNLYWYRQAAGRGLQLLFYSVGIGQISSEVPQNLSASRPQDRQFILSSKKLLLSDSGFYLCAWSVKYYGERGFEAFFGQGTRLTVV.

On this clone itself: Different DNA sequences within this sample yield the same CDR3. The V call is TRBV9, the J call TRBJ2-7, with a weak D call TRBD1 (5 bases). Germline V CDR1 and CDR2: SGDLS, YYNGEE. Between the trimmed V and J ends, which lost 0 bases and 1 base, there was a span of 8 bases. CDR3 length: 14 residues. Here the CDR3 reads CASSVASGSYEQYF. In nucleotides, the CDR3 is TGTGCCAGCAGCGTAGCTTCAGGGTCCTACGAGCAGTACTTC.

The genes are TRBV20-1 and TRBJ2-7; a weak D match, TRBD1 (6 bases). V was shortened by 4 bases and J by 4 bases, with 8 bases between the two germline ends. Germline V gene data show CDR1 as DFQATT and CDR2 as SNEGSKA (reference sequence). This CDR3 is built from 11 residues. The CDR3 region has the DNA TGCAGTGCTAACCAGGGGTACGAGCAGTACTTC. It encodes CSANQGYEQYF.

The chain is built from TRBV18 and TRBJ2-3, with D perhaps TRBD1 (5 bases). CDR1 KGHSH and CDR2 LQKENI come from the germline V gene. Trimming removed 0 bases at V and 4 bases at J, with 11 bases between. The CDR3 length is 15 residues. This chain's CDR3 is CASSPPGQHSDTQYF. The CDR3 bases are TGTGCCAGCTCACCACCGGGGCAGCATTCAGATACGCAGTATTTT.

The CDR3 loop reads CASSLSGQVNTEAFF. CDR3 coding DNA: TGTGCCAGTAGTCTGTCCGGACAGGTGAACACTGAAGCTTTCTTT. The rearrangement joins TRBV19 to TRBJ1-1; 7 nucleotides agree with TRBD1. This CDR3 region has 15 residues. The V gene's germline CDR1 is LNHDA and CDR2 SQIVND (reference sequence). J was trimmed by 0 bases and V by 5 bases; bases with no gene match: 6.

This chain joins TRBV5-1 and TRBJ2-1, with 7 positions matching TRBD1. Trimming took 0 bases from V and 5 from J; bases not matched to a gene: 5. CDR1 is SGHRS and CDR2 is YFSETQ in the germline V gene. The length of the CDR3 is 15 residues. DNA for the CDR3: TGCGCCAGCAGCTTGGGGGACAGACCCAACAATGAGCAGTTCTTC. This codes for CASSLGDRPNNEQFF.

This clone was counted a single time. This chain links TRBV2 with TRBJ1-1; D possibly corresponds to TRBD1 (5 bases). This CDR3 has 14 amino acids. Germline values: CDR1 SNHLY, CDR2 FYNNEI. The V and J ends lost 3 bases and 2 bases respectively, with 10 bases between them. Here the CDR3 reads CASSEQQGNTEAFF. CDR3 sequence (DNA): TGTGCCAGCAGTGAGCAGCAGGGAAACACTGAAGCTTTCTTT.

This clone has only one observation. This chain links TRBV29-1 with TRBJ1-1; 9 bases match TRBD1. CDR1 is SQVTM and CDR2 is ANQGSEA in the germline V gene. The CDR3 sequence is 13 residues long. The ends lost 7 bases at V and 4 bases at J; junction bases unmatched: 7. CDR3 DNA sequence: TGCAGCGCCTGGGGACAGGGCACCACTGAAGCTTTCTTT. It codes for CSAWGQGTTEAFF.

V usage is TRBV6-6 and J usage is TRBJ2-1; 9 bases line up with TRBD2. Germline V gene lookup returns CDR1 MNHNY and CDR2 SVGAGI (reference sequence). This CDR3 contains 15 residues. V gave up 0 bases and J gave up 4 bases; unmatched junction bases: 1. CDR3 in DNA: TGTGCCAGCAGTTACTCGCGGGAGGGGTACAATGAGCAGTTCTTC. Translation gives CASSYSREGYNEQFF.

The CDR3 protein is CASSSRQGPGGEQYF. The CDR3 bases are TGTGCCAGCAGCTCTCGACAGGGCCCGGGGGGGGAGCAGTACTTC. The chain is built from TRBV5-4 and TRBJ2-7, with TRBD2 as a possible D gene (8 bases). Germline CDR1 SGHNT, CDR2 YYREEE (reference sequence). CDR3 length: 15 amino acids. V was pared by 3 bases and J by 7 bases, with 20 bases between.

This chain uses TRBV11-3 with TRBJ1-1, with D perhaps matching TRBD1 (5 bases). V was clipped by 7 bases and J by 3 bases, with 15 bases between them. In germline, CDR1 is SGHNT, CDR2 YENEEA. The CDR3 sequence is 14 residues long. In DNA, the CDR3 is TGTGCCAGCACCCCCGTGGCGGGGGACACTGAAGCTTTCTTT. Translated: CASTPVAGDTEAFF.

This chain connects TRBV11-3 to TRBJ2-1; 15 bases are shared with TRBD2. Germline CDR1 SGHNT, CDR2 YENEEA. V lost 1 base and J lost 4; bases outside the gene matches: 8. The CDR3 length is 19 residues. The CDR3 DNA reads TGTGCCAGCAGCTTAGCAGGACTAGCGGGAGGGCCCCAATACAATGAGCAGTTCTTC. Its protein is CASSLAGLAGGPQYNEQFF.

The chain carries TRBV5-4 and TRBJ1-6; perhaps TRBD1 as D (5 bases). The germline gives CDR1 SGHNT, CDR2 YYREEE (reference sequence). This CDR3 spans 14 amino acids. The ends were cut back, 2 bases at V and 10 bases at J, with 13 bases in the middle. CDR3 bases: TGTGCCAGCAGCTTTGTAGGGGTGAACTCACCCCTCCACTTT. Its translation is CASSFVGVNSPLHF.

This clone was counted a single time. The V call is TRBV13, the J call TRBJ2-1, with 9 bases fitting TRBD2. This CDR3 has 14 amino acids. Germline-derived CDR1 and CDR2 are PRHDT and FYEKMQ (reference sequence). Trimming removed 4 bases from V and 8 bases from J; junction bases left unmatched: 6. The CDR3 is CASSSGLATDEQFF. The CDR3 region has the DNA TGTGCCAGCAGCTCGGGACTAGCCACGGATGAGCAGTTCTTC.

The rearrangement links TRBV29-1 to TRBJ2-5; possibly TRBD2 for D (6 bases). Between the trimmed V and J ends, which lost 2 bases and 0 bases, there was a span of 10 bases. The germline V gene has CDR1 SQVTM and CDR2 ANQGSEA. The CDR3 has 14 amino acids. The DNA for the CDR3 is TGCAGCGTTGAAAGTCCTAGCGACCAAGAGACCCAGTACTTC. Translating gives CSVESPSDQETQYF.

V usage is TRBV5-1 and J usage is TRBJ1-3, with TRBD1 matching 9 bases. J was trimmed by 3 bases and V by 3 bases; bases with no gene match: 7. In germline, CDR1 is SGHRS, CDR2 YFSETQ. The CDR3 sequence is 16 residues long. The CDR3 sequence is CASSSQGQGGGNTIYF. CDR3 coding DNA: TGCGCCAGCAGCTCCCAGGGACAGGGAGGTGGAAACACCATATATTTT.

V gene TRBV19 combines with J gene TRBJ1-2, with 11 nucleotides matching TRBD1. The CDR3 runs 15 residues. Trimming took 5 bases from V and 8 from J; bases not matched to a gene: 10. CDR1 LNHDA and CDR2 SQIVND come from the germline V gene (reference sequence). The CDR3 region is CASSGTGGIVGGYTF. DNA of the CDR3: TGTGCCAGTAGTGGGACAGGGGGAATTGTTGGCGGCTACACCTTC.

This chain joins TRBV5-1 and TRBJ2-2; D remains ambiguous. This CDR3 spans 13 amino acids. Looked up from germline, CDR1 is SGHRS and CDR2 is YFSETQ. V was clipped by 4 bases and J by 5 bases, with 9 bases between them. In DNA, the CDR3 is TGCGCCAGCAGCGTCACAGAAACCGGGGAGCTGTTTTTT. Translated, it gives CASSVTETGELFF. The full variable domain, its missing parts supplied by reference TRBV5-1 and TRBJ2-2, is KAGVTQTPRYLIKTRGQQVTLSCSPISGHRSVSWYQQTPGQGLQFLFEYFSETQRNKGNFPGRFSGRQFSNSRSEMNVSTLELGDSALYLCASSVTETGELFFGEGSRLTVL.

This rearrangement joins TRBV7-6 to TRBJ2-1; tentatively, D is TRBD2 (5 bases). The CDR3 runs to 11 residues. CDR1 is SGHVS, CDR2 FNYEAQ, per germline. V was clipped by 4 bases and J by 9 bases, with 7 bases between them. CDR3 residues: CASSSGGEQFF. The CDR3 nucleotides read TGTGCCAGCAGCTCCGGAGGTGAGCAGTTCTTC.

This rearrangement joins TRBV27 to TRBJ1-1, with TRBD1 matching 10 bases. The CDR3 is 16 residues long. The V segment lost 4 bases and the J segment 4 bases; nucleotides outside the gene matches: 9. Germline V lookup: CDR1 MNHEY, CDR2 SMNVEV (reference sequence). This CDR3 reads CASSSTGTGVITEAFF. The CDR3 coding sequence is TGTGCCAGCAGTTCCACCGGGACAGGGGTTATCACTGAAGCTTTCTTT.

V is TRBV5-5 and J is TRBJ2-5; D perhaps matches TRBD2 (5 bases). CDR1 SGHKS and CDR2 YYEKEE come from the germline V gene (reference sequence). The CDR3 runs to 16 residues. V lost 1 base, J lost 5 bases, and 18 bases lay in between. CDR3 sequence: CASSLLIGLTMETQYF. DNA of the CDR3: TGTGCCAGCAGCTTGCTTATCGGACTCACTATGGAGACCCAGTACTTC.

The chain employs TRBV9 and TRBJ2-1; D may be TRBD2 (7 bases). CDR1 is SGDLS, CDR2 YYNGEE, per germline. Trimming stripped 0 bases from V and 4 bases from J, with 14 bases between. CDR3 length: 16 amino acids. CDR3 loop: CASSVGWAGAYNEQFF. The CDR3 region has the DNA TGTGCCAGCAGCGTAGGCTGGGCGGGGGCTTACAATGAGCAGTTCTTC.

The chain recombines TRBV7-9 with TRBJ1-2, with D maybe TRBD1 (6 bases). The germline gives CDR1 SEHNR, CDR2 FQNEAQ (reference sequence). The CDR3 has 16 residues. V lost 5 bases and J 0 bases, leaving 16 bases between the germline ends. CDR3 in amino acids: CASSVDTGTSNYGYTF. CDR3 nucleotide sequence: TGTGCCAGCAGCGTAGACACCGGGACATCTAACTATGGCTACACCTTC.

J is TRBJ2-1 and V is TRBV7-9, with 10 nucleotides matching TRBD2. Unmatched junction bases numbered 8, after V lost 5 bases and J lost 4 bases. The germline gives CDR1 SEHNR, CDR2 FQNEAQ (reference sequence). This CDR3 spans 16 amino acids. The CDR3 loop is CASSTVAGGNYNEQFF. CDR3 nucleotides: TGTGCCAGCAGCACTGTAGCGGGAGGCAATTACAATGAGCAGTTCTTC.

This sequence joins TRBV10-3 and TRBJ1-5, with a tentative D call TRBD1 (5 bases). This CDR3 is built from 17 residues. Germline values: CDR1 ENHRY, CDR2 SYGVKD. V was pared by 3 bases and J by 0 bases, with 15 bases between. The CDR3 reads CAISESGHLNSNQPQHF. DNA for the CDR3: TGTGCCATCAGTGAATCAGGACACCTGAATAGCAATCAGCCCCAGCATTTT.